Each of the 10 T cell receptor beta chains below was sequenced from the same sample in a study of blood T cell repertoires in COVID-19. The repertoire was sequenced with immunoSEQ multiplex PCR; TCRdb's copy has only in-frame clones and lacks some. Of 140,000 to 150,000 clones listed, 82% are singletons. Material: peripheral blood. The receptor set was obtained from a human donor with acute or convalescent COVID-19. The donor label of this sample is uncertain.

The genes are TRBV4-2 and TRBJ2-2, with a weak D call TRBD1 (5 bases). There are 14 residues in the CDR3. The germline V gene encodes CDR1 LGHNA and CDR2 YNFKEQ. V lost 3 bases and J lost 7, with 12 bases in between. The CDR3: CASSHSGYDGELFF. CDR3 bases: TGTGCCAGCAGCCATTCAGGGTATGACGGGGAGCTGTTTTTT.

The chain links TRBV2 to TRBJ2-1, with D maybe TRBD1 (6 bases). The CDR3 sequence is 16 residues long. Germline V gene sequence: CDR1 SNHLY, CDR2 FYNNEI. V lost 2 bases, J lost 4 bases, and 15 bases lay in between. The CDR3 loop is CASSEWARGFYNEQFF. Here the CDR3 DNA reads TGTGCCAGCAGTGAATGGGCCAGGGGATTTTACAATGAGCAGTTCTTC.

Comment on this clone: The same CDR3 can be traced to other DNA sequences in this sample. This chain links TRBV5-1 with TRBJ1-4; 9 bases agree with TRBD1. The CDR3 sequence is 14 residues long. In germline, CDR1 is SGHRS, CDR2 YFSETQ. V lost 2 bases, J lost 7 bases, and 3 bases stayed unmatched. The CDR3 DNA reads as TGCGCCAGCAGCTTACAGGGGGCGCGTGAAAAACTGTTTTTT. It translates to CASSLQGAREKLFF.

The genes are TRBV5-4 and TRBJ1-2; maybe TRBD1 (5 bases). CDR3 length: 14 amino acids. Germline CDR1 SGHNT, CDR2 YYREEE (reference sequence). Deletions cut 1 base from V and 2 bases from J, with 9 bases between. This CDR3 reads CASSLSAGNYGYTF. DNA for the CDR3: TGTGCCAGCAGCTTGTCAGCAGGGAACTATGGCTACACCTTC.

The chain is built from TRBV11-2 and TRBJ2-5; the match to TRBD2 covers 13 bases. The V gene's germline CDR1 is SGHAT and CDR2 FQNNGV. The length of the CDR3 is 14 residues. V gave up 5 bases and J gave up 7 bases; unmatched junction bases: 4. The CDR3 sequence is CASSTSGGAGTQYF. CDR3 coding DNA: TGTGCCAGCAGCACTAGCGGGGGGGCCGGGACCCAGTACTTC.

J is TRBJ2-7 and V is TRBV3-1 (or the pseudogene TRBV3-2); 9 bases align to TRBD1. This CDR3 region has 19 residues. Germline-derived CDR1 and CDR2 are LGHDT and YNNKEL (reference sequence). V lost 2 bases to trimming and J lost 1 base; unmatched junction nucleotides: 15. The DNA of the CDR3 is TGTGCCAGCAGCCAAACGCCCAAACCTCCGGGACAGGGATCCTACGAGCAGTACTTC. Protein sequence: CASSQTPKPPGQGSYEQYF.

The rearrangement joins TRBV10-3 to TRBJ2-1; TRBD2 matches 9 bases. CDR3 size: 14 residues. The germline gives CDR1 ENHRY, CDR2 SYGVKD. The trim removed 4 bases at V and 9 bases at J, leaving 7 bases unmatched. The chain's CDR3 is CAISGLSGGPEQFF. The CDR3 coding sequence is TGTGCCATCAGTGGACTAAGCGGGGGGCCTGAGCAGTTCTTC.

This clone occurred once. Other DNA sequences of this sample code for an identical CDR3. The chain recombines TRBV12-3 or TRBV12-4 with TRBJ1-2, with TRBD1 as a possible D gene (6 bases). The CDR3 runs to 13 residues. V was shortened by 5 bases and J by 5 bases, with 12 bases between the two germline ends. CDR3 protein: CASSLQGAYGYTF. The CDR3 bases are TGTGCCAGCAGTCTACAGGGAGCATATGGCTACACCTTC.

This rearrangement joins TRBV5-5 to TRBJ1-5; D gene ambiguous. Trimming removed 0 bases at V and 7 bases at J, with 20 bases between. CDR3 length: 17 amino acids. Germline CDR1 SGHKS, CDR2 YYEKEE (reference sequence). The CDR3 protein is CASSLALAEGPGQPQHF. The CDR3 DNA reads as TGTGCCAGCAGCTTGGCCTTGGCTGAGGGCCCCGGGCAGCCCCAGCATTTT.

The CDR3 sequence is CASSFTANYGYTF. The CDR3 DNA is TGTGCCAGCAGCTTTACAGCTAACTATGGCTACACCTTC. The chain joins TRBV11-2 to TRBJ1-2; D is uncertain. V shed 3 bases and J shed 0 bases, with 5 bases lying between them. This CDR3 has 13 amino acids. Per germline, CDR1 SGHAT and CDR2 FQNNGV.